The 29 T cell receptor beta chains in this list originate from one sample, sequenced in a study of OX40 agonist ivuxolimab in advanced cancers. Method: immunoSEQ multiplex PCR; TCRdb's copy keeps in-frame clones and lacks some. Of approximately 88,000 clones in the sample, about 88% were seen once. Material: CD4+ or CD8+ T cells sorted from blood, obtained in a trial of the OX40 agonist ivuxolimab. The receptors were sampled from an adult with an advanced solid tumor such as melanoma, head and neck, liver or kidney cancer.

The V and J genes are TRBV18 and TRBJ2-1; D is uncertain. Trimming stripped 0 bases from V and 6 bases from J, with 15 bases between. CDR3 length: 16 amino acids. Germline lookup yields CDR1 KGHSH and CDR2 LQKENI. The CDR3 nucleotides read TGTGCCAGCTCACCACCTGGCCCAGCTTACTCCAATGAGCAGTTCTTC. It is translated as CASSPPGPAYSNEQFF. Full variable domain (rest looked up from reference TRBV18 and TRBJ2-1): NAGVMQNPRHLVRRRGQEARLRCSPMKGHSHVYWYRQLPEEGLKFMVYLQKENIIDESGMPKERFSAEFPKEGPSILRIQQVVRGDSAAYFCASSPPGPAYSNEQFFGPGTRLTVL.

The chain links TRBV18 to TRBJ2-5; 8 bases map to TRBD2. The CDR3 runs 15 residues. Germline values: CDR1 KGHSH, CDR2 LQKENI. V shed 6 bases, J shed 5 bases, and the junction held 11 bases outside the gene matches. CDR3 protein: CASSPGTSGSETQYF. The CDR3 region has the DNA TGTGCCAGCTCCCCTGGGACTAGTGGATCGGAGACCCAGTACTTC.

The chain has TRBV12-2 and TRBJ2-3. TRBV12-2 is marked as a pseudogene. There are 16 residues in the CDR3. In DNA form, the CDR3 reads TGTGCAAGTCGTTCCCTCAGGGGGGGCCCACCAGATACGCAGTATTTT. It specifies CASRSLRGGPPDTQYF.

J is TRBJ1-5 and V is TRBV2; D uncertain. Trimming removed 8 bases from V and 1 base from J, with 6 bases in between. The CDR3 is 12 amino acids. Germline CDR1 reads SNHLY; CDR2 reads FYNNEI. Here the CDR3 reads CASSDSNQPQHF. CDR3 DNA: TGTGCCAGCTCGGACAGCAATCAGCCCCAGCATTTT. Filled out from reference TRBV2 and TRBJ1-5, the complete variable domain reads EPEVTQTPSHQVTQMGQEVILRCVPISNHLYFYWYRQILGQKVEFLVSFYNNEISEKSEIFDDQFSVERPDGSNFTLKIRSTKLEDSAMYFCASSDSNQPQHFGDGTRLSIL.

The V and J genes are TRBV9 and TRBJ1-3; D unclear. The CDR3 runs to 14 residues. Germline assignment: CDR1 SGDLS and CDR2 YYNGEE. Trimming removed 4 bases from V and 0 bases from J, with 8 bases in between. As DNA, the CDR3 is TGTGCCAGCAGCTTCCGCCCCTCTGGAAACACCATATATTTT. As protein: CASSFRPSGNTIYF.

This sequence joins TRBV21-1 and TRBJ1-1; no DNA check was done on the table's D call, TRBD1. TRBV21-1 is noted as a pseudogene. The CDR3 has 15 residues. The DNA for the CDR3 is TGTGCCAGCAGCAAGGGTGGCAGGGTGGACACTGAAGCTTTCTTT. This encodes CASSKGGRVDTEAFF.

This chain links TRBV4-1 with TRBJ1-4, with unresolved D. The CDR3 has 17 residues. The V end lost 0 bases, the J end lost 0 bases, and 11 bases lay between the germline ends. CDR1 and CDR2 (germline): MGHRA, YSYEKL. CDR3 nucleotides: TGCGCCAGCAGCCAAGAACGTTTCGAAGCAACTAATGAAAAACTGTTTTTT. This gives the protein CASSQERFEATNEKLFF.

The gene calls are TRBV18 and TRBJ2-1, with TRBD2 as a possible D gene (5 bases). Trimming took off 5 bases at V and 5 bases at J, with 13 bases between the two ends. CDR3 size: 14 residues. The germline gives CDR1 KGHSH, CDR2 LQKENI. The CDR3 region is CASSIEAVHNEQFF. CDR3 coding DNA: TGTGCCAGCTCAATAGAAGCGGTCCACAATGAGCAGTTCTTC.

V usage is TRBV6-1 and J usage is TRBJ1-2, with D tentatively TRBD1 (6 bases). Germline V CDR1 and CDR2: MNHNS, SASEGT. The CDR3 has 17 residues. Trimming cost V 3 bases and J 4 bases, with 21 bases left between them. The CDR3 DNA reads TGTGCCAGCAGTGAGAGGACAGCAGCATTCAATTTCTATGGCTACACCTTC. Translating it yields CASSERTAAFNFYGYTF.

V usage is TRBV11-2 and J usage is TRBJ2-2; possibly TRBD2 for D (5 bases). The V and J ends lost 1 base and 4 bases respectively, with 13 bases between them. This CDR3 region has 16 residues. CDR1 and CDR2 (germline): SGHAT, FQNNGV. DNA of the CDR3: TGTGCCAGCAGCTTAGGCGGCAGCGGAGCCACCGGGGAGCTGTTTTTT. Its translation is CASSLGGSGATGELFF.

The chain is built from TRBV27 and TRBJ1-3; D is unclear. The CDR3 consists of 12 residues. The germline gives CDR1 MNHEY, CDR2 SMNVEV (reference sequence). V lost 6 bases and J 0 bases, leaving 3 bases between the germline ends. The CDR3 region has the DNA TGTGCCAGCAGGGGCTCTGGAAACACCATATATTTT. Translated: CASRGSGNTIYF.

The rearrangement links TRBV4-1 to TRBJ1-3; D gene ambiguous. Trimming left V 1 base short and J 4 bases short, with 2 bases between. CDR1 and CDR2 (germline): MGHRA, YSYEKL. This CDR3 has 12 amino acids. The CDR3 DNA reads as TGCGCCAGCAGCCAAGGAGGAAACACCATATATTTT. It codes for CASSQGGNTIYF.

The V call is TRBV11-2, the J call TRBJ2-5; the match to TRBD2 covers 9 bases. CDR1 and CDR2 from the germline V gene are SGHAT and FQNNGV. The trim removed 4 bases at V and 4 bases at J, leaving 10 bases unmatched. This CDR3 is 16 amino acids long. CDR3 coding DNA: TGTGCCAGCAGCTCGGTGGTAGCGGGAGCAAGAGAGACCCAGTACTTC. Encoded protein: CASSSVVAGARETQYF.

The CDR3 DNA follows: TGTGCCATCAGCCCGACAGGGGTTAACACTGAAGCTTTCTTT. Its translation: CAISPTGVNTEAFF. The rearrangement joins TRBV10-3 to TRBJ1-1; 8 positions agree with TRBD1. The CDR3 is 14 residues long. V trimming: 6 bases; J trimming: 2 bases; junction bases outside the gene matches: 5. Germline lookup yields CDR1 ENHRY and CDR2 SYGVKD.

The genes are TRBV29-1 and TRBJ2-4; either TRBD1 or TRBD2 may fit D (6 bases each). CDR3 size: 13 residues. V was pared by 4 bases and J by 8 bases, with 15 bases between. CDR1 is SQVTM and CDR2 is ANQGSEA in the germline V gene. CDR3: CSVVRGVRDIQYF. CDR3 coding DNA: TGCAGCGTTGTAAGGGGGGTTAGAGACATTCAGTACTTC.

V is TRBV6-1 and J is TRBJ1-2; D is possibly TRBD1 (6 bases). The V end was cut by 6 bases, the J end by 1 base, with 15 bases between. The germline gives CDR1 MNHNS, CDR2 SASEGT. The CDR3 extends over 15 amino acids. The CDR3 DNA reads TGTGCCAGCAGGGAGAAGGACAGCGTTAACTATGGCTACACCTTC. Its protein is CASREKDSVNYGYTF.

This chain joins TRBV12-5 and TRBJ1-5; 8 nucleotides match TRBD1. V dropped 3 bases and J dropped 0; count of bases not matched to a gene: 4. This CDR3 has 16 residues. The V gene's germline CDR1 is LGHNT and CDR2 FRNRAP. In DNA, the CDR3 is TGTGCTAGTGGTTTCTCCAGGGGGCTTAGCAATCAGCCCCAGCATTTT. Translating gives CASGFSRGLSNQPQHF.

The V call is TRBV4-3, the J call TRBJ1-4; D unresolved. Germline V gene lookup returns CDR1 LGHNA and CDR2 YSLEER. Trimming pared 1 base from V and 2 bases from J, leaving 8 bases between. The CDR3 runs 15 residues. The CDR3 DNA reads TGCGCCAGCAGCCAAGGTACCGGGACTAATGAAAAACTGTTTTTT. Translating it yields CASSQGTGTNEKLFF.

CDR3 nucleotide sequence: TGTGCCAGCAGCCGCAGGACTAGCGGGGATTTAGCCAAAAACATTCAGTACTTC. This codes for CASSRRTSGDLAKNIQYF. The V and J genes are TRBV13 and TRBJ2-4; 12 positions agree with TRBD2. CDR3 length: 18 amino acids. After removal of 5 bases from V and 0 bases from J, the junction contained 8 bases not matched to a gene. CDR1 and CDR2 from the germline V gene are PRHDT and FYEKMQ (reference sequence).

Turning to this clone: The DNA is omitted, as the CDR3 cannot be located on it reliably, and the CDR3 follows TCRdb's listing. V is TRBV6-1 and J is TRBJ1-5. A total of 13 residues make up the CDR3, ends included. Germline CDR1 and CDR2: MNHNS and SASEGT. The chain's CDR3 is CASSILENQPQHF.

The V gene is TRBV4-1, the J gene TRBJ1-2; 8 bases are a match to TRBD1. Germline V gene lookup returns CDR1 MGHRA and CDR2 YSYEKL. This CDR3 spans 16 amino acids. Trimming took 3 bases from V and 0 from J; bases not matched to a gene: 6. CDR3 protein: CASSQQLGQANYGYTF. The CDR3 DNA reads TGCGCCAGCAGCCAGCAGTTGGGACAGGCTAACTATGGCTACACCTTC.

This clone occurred once. The genes are TRBV29-1 and TRBJ2-3, with 9 bases that match TRBD2. The germline CDR1 and CDR2 sequences are SQVTM and ANQGSEA. The CDR3 runs 15 residues. The junction had 8 bases not matched to a gene; V was cut back by 1 base and J by 6 bases. CDR3 in amino acids: CSVEGGGLAFDTQYF. DNA for the CDR3: TGCAGCGTTGAAGGGGGGGGACTAGCATTTGATACGCAGTATTTT.

The chain employs TRBV5-1 and TRBJ1-4; a weak D match, TRBD1 (5 bases). Trimming removed 0 bases from V and 4 bases from J, with 10 bases in between. Germline V gene data show CDR1 as SGHRS and CDR2 as YFSETQ. The CDR3 covers 15 residues. CDR3 in amino acids: CASSLAQQVNEKLFF. CDR3 sequence (DNA): TGCGCCAGCAGCTTGGCCCAACAGGTTAATGAAAAACTGTTTTTT.

The chain combines TRBV30 with TRBJ2-1; TRBD2 matches 10 bases. The CDR3 length is 14 residues. The V gene's germline CDR1 is GTSNPN and CDR2 SVGIG (reference sequence). Trimming removed 7 bases from V and 3 bases from J; junction bases left unmatched: 6. For the CDR3, the DNA is TGTGCCTCCCCCATAGCGGGAGGCTACAATGAGCAGTTCTTC. This translates into CASPIAGGYNEQFF.

The J gene is TRBJ1-3, the V gene TRBV25-1; D gene uncertain. The CDR3 runs 13 residues. Trimming removed 0 bases at V and 7 bases at J, with 7 bases between. CDR1 MGHDK and CDR2 SYGVNS come from the germline V gene. The CDR3 bases are TGTGCCAGCAGTGAATACGGAAAGAACACCATATATTTT. Translated: CASSEYGKNTIYF.

This clone came up once. V usage is TRBV5-1 and J usage is TRBJ2-2; 7 positions match TRBD1. CDR1 and CDR2 from the germline V gene are SGHRS and YFSETQ. There are 14 residues in the CDR3. V dropped 8 bases and J dropped 4; count of bases not matched to a gene: 8. The DNA of the CDR3 is TGCGCCAGTTACCCACAGGGGACCACCGGGGAGCTGTTTTTT. Amino acid sequence: CASYPQGTTGELFF.

The J gene is TRBJ1-2, the V gene TRBV7-9; the match to TRBD1 covers 8 bases. The CDR3 extends over 14 amino acids. With 3 bases clipped from V and 5 bases from J, the junction kept 5 bases outside the gene matches. Germline loops: CDR1 SEHNR, CDR2 FQNEAQ (reference sequence). The CDR3 loop reads CASSLTGEGYGYTF. The CDR3 nucleotides read TGTGCCAGCAGCTTGACAGGGGAGGGTTATGGCTACACCTTC.

The V and J genes are TRBV19 and TRBJ2-1; 15 bases map to TRBD2. Germline V gene data show CDR1 as LNHDA and CDR2 as SQIVND (reference sequence). CDR3 length equals 15 residues. The trim removed 8 bases at V and 4 bases at J, leaving 3 bases unmatched. CDR3 in DNA: TGTGCCAGTGGACTAGCGGGGGGGAGATACAATGAGCAGTTCTTC. This sequence encodes CASGLAGGRYNEQFF. The entire variable domain, with the rest obtained from reference TRBV19 and TRBJ2-1, is as follows: DGGITQSPKYLFRKEGQNVTLSCEQNLNHDAMYWYRQDPGQGLRLIYYSQIVNDFQKGDIAEGYSVSREKKESFPLTVTSAQKNPTAFYLCASGLAGGRYNEQFFGPGTRLTVL.

This chain connects TRBV6-1 to TRBJ2-1; the match to TRBD1 covers 8 bases. Germline CDR1 MNHNS, CDR2 SASEGT. The CDR3 length is 15 residues. V was clipped by 4 bases and J by 8 bases; unmatched bases: 10. This CDR3 reads CASSAGGAGGDEQFF. CDR3 sequence (DNA): TGTGCCAGCAGTGCAGGAGGGGCAGGGGGCGATGAGCAGTTCTTC.